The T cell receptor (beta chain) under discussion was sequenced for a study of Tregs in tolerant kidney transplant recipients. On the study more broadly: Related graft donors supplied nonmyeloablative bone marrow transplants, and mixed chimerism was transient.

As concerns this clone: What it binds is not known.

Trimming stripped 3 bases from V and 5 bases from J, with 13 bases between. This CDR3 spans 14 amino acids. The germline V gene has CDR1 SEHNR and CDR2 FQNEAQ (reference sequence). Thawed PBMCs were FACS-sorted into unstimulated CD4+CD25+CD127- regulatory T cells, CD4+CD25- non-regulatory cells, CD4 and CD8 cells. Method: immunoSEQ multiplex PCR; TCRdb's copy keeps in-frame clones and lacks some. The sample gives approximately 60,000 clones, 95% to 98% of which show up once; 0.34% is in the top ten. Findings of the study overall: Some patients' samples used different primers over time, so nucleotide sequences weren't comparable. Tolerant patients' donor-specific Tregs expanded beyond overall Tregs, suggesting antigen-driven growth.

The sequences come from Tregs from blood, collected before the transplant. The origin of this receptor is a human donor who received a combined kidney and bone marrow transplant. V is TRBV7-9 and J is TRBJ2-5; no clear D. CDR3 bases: TGTGCCAGCAGCTTCCTAATGCTTAAGGAGACCCAGTACTTC. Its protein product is CASSFLMLKETQYF.